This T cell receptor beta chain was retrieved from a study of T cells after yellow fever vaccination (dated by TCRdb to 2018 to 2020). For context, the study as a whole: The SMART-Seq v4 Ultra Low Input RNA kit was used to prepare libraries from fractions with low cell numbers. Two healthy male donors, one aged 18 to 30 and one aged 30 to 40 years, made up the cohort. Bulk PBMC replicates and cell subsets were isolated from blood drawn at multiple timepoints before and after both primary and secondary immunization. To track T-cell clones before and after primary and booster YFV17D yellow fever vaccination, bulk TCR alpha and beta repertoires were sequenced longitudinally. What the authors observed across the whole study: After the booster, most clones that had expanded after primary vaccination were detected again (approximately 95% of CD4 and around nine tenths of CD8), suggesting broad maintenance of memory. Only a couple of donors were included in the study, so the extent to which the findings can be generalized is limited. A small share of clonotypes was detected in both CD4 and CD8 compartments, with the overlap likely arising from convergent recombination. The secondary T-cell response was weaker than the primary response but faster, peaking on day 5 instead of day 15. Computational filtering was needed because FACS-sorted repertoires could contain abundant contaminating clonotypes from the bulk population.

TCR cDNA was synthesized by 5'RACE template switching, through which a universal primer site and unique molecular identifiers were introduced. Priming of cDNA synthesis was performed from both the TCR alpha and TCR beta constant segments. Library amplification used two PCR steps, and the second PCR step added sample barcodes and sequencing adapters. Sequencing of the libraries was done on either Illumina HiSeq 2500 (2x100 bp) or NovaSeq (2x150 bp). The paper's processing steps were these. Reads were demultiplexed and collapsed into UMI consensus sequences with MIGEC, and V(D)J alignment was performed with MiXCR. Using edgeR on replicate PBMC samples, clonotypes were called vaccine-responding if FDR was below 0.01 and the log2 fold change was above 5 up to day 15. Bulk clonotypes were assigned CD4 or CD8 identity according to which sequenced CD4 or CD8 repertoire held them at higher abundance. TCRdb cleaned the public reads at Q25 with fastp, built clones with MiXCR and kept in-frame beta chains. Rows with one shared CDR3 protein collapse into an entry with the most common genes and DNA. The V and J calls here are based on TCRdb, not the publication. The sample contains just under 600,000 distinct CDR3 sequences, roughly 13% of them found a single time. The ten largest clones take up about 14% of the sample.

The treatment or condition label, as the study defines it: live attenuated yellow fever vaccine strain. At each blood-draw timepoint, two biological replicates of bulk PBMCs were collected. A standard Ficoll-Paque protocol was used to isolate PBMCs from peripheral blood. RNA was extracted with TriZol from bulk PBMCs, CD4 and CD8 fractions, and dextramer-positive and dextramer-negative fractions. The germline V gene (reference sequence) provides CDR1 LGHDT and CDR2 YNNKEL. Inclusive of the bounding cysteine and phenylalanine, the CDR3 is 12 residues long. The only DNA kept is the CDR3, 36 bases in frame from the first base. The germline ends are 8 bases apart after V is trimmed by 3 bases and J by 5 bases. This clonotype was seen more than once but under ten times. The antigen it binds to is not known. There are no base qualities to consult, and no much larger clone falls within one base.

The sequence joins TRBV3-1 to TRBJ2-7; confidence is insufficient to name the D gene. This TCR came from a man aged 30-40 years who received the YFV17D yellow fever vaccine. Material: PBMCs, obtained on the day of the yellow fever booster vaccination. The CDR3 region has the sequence CASSHVRDEQYF. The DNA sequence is TGTGCCAGCAGCCACGTCCGGGACGAGCAGTACTTC.